A single T cell receptor (beta chain) is shown here with its context. The authors carried out high-throughput sequencing of TCR beta. They applied it to CD8+ and CD4+ T cells obtained from blood. Healthy donors served as the controls. They were matched for age and sex. Negative isolation yielded CD8+ and CD4+ T cells; FACS enriched TEMRA cells. These data originate in a study of CD8 T cells in Susac syndrome. The RNA input was roughly 0.45 to 1 ug, and it was reverse transcribed with random hexamers. By means of immunoSEQ multiplex PCR, TCR beta CDR3 spanning 54 Vbeta and 13 Jbeta underwent amplification. MiXCR was run by TCRdb on the immunoSEQ multiplex PCR reads, yielding one entry per CDR3 protein. The profile shows approximately 120,000 distinct CDR3 sequences, around 94% of them singletons. CDR3 length: 15 residues. CDR1 is KGHSH and CDR2 is LQKENI in the germline V gene. Trimming cost V 3 bases and J 4 bases, with 13 bases left between them.

The sequence was obtained from a human donor in good health. The chain carries TRBV18 and TRBJ2-1; weak D call: TRBD1 (6 bases). The source material was CD4+ T cells from PBMCs. As DNA, the CDR3 is TGTGCCAGCTCACCGGGGAGACAGGTTTACAATGAGCAGTTCTTC. This encodes CASSPGRQVYNEQFF.